The clone carrying this TCR beta chain was seen more than once but under ten times. Antigen: not known. In each case, RNA was isolated and then reverse transcribed into cDNA as the sequencing template. Using immunoSEQ multiplex PCR, the repertoire was profiled, and TCRdb retains in-frame clones only, with some absent. Here the sample spans around 200,000 clones, 50% to 60% being singletons. The data derive from a study of CD8+ T cells in alopecia areata. Across the study: Oral tofacitinib (5 to 10 mg twice daily) was administered to treated patients.

Indicated treatment: oral pan-JAK inhibitor, 5-10 mg twice daily. The germline V gene has CDR1 SGHTA and CDR2 FQGNSA. The CDR3 runs 16 residues. Trimming cost V 3 bases and J 11 bases, with 22 bases left between them. Findings of the study overall: Because of a solitary nonresponder, the connection of baseline CD8+ expansion to response stays uncertain. Among the top 100, expanded CD8+ clones, as well as scalp clonality, were significantly decreased by tofacitinib.

Sequenced here: CD4+ T cells sorted from blood, sampled at week 4, from a patient treated with tofacitinib. The chain recombines TRBV7-2 with TRBJ2-2, with no clear D. This TCR derives from a human donor with alopecia areata. Written as DNA, the CDR3 is TGTGCCAGCAGCTTCCGTGGTGTTCTCGACCGGCGAGAGCTGTTTTTT. Translating it yields CASSFRGVLDRRELFF.